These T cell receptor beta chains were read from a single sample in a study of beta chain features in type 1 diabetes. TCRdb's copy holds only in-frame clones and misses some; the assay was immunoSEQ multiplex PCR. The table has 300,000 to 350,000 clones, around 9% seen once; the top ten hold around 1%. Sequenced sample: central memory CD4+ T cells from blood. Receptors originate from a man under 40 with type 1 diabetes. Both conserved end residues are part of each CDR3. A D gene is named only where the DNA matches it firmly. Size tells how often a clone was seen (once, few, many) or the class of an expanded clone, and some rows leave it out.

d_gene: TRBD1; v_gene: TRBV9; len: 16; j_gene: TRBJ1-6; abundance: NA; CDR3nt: TGTGCCAGCAGCGTACGGACAGGGGATATCAATTCACCCCTCCACTTT; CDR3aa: CASSVRTGDINSPLHF
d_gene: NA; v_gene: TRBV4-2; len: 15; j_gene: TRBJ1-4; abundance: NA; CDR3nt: TGTGCCAGCAGCCAATTTCCCGGCCAACCTGAAAAACTGTTTTTT; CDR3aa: CASSQFPGQPEKLFF
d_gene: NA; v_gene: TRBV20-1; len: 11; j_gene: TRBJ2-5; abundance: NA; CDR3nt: TGCAGTGCTAGAGATCTGTGGGCCCAGTACTTC; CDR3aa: CSARDLWAQYF
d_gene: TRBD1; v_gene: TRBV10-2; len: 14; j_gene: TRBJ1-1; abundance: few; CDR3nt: TGCGCCAGCATTCCCGGACAGGATGGAGTTGAAGCTTTCTTT; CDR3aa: CASIPGQDGVEAFF
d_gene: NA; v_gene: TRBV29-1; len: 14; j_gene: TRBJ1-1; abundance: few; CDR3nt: TGCAGCGTCCTCGGGGGGGCTGTCGGCACTGAAGCTTTCTTT; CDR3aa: CSVLGGAVGTEAFF
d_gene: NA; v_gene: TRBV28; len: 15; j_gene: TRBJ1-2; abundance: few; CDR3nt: TGTGCCAGCAGTCTAGGGCAGGGGATGAACTATGGCTACACCTTC; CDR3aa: CASSLGQGMNYGYTF
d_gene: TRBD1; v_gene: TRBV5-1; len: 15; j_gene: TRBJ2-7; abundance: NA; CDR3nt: TGCGCCAGCAGAGATGGGGACAGGGCGTCCTACGAGCAGTACTTC; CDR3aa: CASRDGDRASYEQYF
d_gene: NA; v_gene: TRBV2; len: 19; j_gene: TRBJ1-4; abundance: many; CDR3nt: TGTGCCAGCAGCTCTCGGACATCTTCCTACGTTGCAACTAATGAAAAACTGTTTTTT; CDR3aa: CASSSRTSSYVATNEKLFF
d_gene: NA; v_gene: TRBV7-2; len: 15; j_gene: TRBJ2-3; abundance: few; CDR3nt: TGTGCCAGCAGCGGAAAGTGGGGGGGCTCAGATACGCAGTATTTT; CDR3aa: CASSGKWGGSDTQYF
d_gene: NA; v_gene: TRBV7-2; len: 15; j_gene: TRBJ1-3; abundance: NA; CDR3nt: TGTGCCAGCAGCTTAAGACAGAGCTCTGGAAACACCATATATTTT; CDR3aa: CASSLRQSSGNTIYF
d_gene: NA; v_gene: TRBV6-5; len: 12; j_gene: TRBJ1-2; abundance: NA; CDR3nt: TGTGCCAGCAGATACAGGGAGGGTGGCTACACCTTC; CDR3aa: CASRYREGGYTF
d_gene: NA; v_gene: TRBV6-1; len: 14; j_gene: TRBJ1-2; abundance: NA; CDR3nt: TGTGCCAGCGCCCTTGACCGAGTCAAGACTGGCTACACCTTC; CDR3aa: CASALDRVKTGYTF
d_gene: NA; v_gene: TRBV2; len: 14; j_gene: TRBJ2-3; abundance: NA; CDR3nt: TGTGCCAGCAGGACGGGCAGTACCACAGATACGCAGTATTTT; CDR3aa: CASRTGSTTDTQYF
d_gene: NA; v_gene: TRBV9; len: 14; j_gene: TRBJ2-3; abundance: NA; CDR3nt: TGTGCCAGCAGCGTAGGTCACGGCGCAGATACGCAGTATTTT; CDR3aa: CASSVGHGADTQYF
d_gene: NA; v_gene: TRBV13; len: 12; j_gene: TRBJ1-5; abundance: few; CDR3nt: TGTGCCAGCAGGGTCCGAAATGAGCCCCAGCATTTT; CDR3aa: CASRVRNEPQHF
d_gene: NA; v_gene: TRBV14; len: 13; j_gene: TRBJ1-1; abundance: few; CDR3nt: TGTGCCAGCAGCCATCCCTGGAACACTGAAGCTTTCTTT; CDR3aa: CASSHPWNTEAFF
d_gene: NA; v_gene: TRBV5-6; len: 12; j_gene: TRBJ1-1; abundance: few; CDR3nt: TGTGCCAGCAGCTTGGCCCCTTCGCAAGCTTTCTTT; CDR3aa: CASSLAPSQAFF
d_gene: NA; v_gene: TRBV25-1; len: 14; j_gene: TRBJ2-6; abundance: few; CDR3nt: TGTGCCAGCAGTTCAGCTAGCGGGGCCAACGTCCTGACTTTC; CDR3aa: CASSSASGANVLTF
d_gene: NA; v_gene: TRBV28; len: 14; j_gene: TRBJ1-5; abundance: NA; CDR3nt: TGTGCCAGCACCAATGGACAGCTCAATCAGCCCCAGCATTTT; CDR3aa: CASTNGQLNQPQHF
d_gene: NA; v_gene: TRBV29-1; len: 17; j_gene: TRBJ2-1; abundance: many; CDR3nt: TGCAGCGTTGTTGGTCGGGGGAGGACACCACTTCACAATGAGCAGTTCTTC; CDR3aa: CSVVGRGRTPLHNEQFF
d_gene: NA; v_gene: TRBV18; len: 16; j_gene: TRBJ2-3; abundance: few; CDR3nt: TGTGCCAGCTCACCACCCCGGCAAGCTAGCACAGATACGCAGTATTTT; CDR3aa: CASSPPRQASTDTQYF
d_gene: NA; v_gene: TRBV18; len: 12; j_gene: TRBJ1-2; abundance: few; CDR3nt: TGTGCCAGCTCATTACCAGGGTCCCGCTACACCTTC; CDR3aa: CASSLPGSRYTF
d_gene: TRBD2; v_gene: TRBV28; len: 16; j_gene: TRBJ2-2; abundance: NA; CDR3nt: TGTGCCAGCAGTCCTTCCAGCGGGGGGAGGACCGGGGAGCTGTTTTTT; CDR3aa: CASSPSSGGRTGELFF
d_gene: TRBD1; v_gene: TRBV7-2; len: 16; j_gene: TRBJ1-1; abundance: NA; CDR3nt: TGTGCCAGCAGCTTATTTACAGGGGCTGTGGGTACTGAAGCTTTCTTT; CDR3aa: CASSLFTGAVGTEAFF
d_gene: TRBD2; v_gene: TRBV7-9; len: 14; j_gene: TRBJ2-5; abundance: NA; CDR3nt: TGTGCCAGCCGGGCTAGCGGGGGCCTAGAGACCCAGTACTTC; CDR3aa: CASRASGGLETQYF
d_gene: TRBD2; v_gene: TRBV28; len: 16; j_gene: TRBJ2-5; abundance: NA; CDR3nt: TGTGCCAGCAGTCTTTCTAGCGGGGGGCGTCAAGAGACCCAGTACTTC; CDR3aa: CASSLSSGGRQETQYF
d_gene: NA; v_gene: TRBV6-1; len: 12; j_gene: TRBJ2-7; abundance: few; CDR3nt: TGTGCCAGCAGTGAAGCCCGCTACGAGCAGTACTTC; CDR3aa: CASSEARYEQYF
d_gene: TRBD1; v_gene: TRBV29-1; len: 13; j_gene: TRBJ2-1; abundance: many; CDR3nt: TGCAGCGTTGACAGGGGGAATCTCAATGAGCAGTTCTTC; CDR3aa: CSVDRGNLNEQFF
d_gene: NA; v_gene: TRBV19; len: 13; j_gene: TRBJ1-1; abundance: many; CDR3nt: TGTGCCAGTAGTTTCCAGGGGAACACTGAAGCTTTCTTT; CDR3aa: CASSFQGNTEAFF
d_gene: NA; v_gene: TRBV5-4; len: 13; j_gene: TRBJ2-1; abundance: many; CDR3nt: TGTGCCAGCAGCTTCACAGGGTCCAATGAGCAGTTCTTC; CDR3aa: CASSFTGSNEQFF
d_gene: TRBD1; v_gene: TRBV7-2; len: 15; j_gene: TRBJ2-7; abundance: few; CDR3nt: TGTGCCAGCAGCCCGGGACAGAGTAGCTCCTACGAGCAGTACTTC; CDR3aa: CASSPGQSSSYEQYF
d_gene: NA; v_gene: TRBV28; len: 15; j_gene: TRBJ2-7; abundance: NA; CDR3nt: TGTGCCAGCAGCCCCAAGCCCAGGATCGCCTACGAGCAGTACTTC; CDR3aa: CASSPKPRIAYEQYF
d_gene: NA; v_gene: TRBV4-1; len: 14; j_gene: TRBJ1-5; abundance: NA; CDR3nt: TGCGCCAGCAGCCGAGACACCCCGAATCAGCCCCAGCATTTT; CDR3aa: CASSRDTPNQPQHF
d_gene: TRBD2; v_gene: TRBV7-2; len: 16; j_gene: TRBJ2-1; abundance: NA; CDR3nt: TGTGCCAGCAGCCCTCGGTGGGGCGGGGGAGGCGGTGAGCAGTTCTTC; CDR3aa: CASSPRWGGGGGEQFF
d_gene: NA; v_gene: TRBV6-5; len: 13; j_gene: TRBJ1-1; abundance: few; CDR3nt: TGTGCCAGCAGTTCCTCAGGGAACACTGAAGCTTTCTTT; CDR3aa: CASSSSGNTEAFF
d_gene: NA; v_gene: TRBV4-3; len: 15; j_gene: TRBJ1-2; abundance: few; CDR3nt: TGCGCCAGCAGCCAAGATACCTTTTCGGGTCGGGGCTACACCTTC; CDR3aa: CASSQDTFSGRGYTF
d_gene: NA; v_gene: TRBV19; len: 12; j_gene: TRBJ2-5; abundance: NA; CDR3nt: TGTGCCAGTAGCCAGGGGAAGGAGACCCAGTACTTC; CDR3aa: CASSQGKETQYF
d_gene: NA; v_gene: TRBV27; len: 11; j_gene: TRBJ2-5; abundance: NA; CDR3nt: TGTGCCAGCAGTTCGGGAGAGACCCAGTACTTC; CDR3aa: CASSSGETQYF
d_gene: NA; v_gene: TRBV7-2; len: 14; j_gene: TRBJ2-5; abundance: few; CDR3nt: TGTGCCAGCAGCCAGGGCCCACCGGGGGAGACCCAGTACTTC; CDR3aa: CASSQGPPGETQYF
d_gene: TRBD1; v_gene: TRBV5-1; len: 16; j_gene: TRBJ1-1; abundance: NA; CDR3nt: TGCGCCAGCAGTTTGGGACCTCAGGGGGTGAACACTGAAGCTTTCTTT; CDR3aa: CASSLGPQGVNTEAFF
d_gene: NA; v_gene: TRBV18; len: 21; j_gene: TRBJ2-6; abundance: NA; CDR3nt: TGTGCCAGCTCACGAGACAGATCAAGCCGGGACACGGCTCTGGGAGCCAACGTCCTGACTTTC; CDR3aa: CASSRDRSSRDTALGANVLTF
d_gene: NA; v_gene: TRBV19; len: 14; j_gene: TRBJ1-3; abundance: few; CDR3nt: TGTGCCAGCCACTGGGCCCTCTCTGGAAACACCATATATTTT; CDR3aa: CASHWALSGNTIYF
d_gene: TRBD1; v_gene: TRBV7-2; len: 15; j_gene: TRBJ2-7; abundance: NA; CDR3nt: TGTGCCAGCAGCTTAGCCGACAGGGGCGGAATCGAGCAGTACTTC; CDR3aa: CASSLADRGGIEQYF
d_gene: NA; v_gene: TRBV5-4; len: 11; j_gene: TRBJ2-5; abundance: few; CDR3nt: TGTGCCAGCAGCATCCAAGAGACCCAGTACTTC; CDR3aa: CASSIQETQYF
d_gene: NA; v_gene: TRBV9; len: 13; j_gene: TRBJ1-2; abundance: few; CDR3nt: TGTGCCAGCGGCCATGGTGATAAGGGTGGCTACACCTTC; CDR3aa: CASGHGDKGGYTF
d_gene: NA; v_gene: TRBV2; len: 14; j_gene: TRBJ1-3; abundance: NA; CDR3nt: TGTGCCAGCAGCGAACAGGGCTCTGGAAACACCATATATTTT; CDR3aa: CASSEQGSGNTIYF
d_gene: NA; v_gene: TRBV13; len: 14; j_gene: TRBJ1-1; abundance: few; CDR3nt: TGTGCCAGCAGCTTGGGCCCCAAGGGCACTGAAGCTTTCTTT; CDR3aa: CASSLGPKGTEAFF
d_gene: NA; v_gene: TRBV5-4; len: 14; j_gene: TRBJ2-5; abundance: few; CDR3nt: TGTGCCAGCAGCTTGGCTGCCCAAACGGAGACCCAGTACTTC; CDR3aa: CASSLAAQTETQYF
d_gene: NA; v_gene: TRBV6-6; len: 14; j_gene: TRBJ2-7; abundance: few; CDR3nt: TGTGCCAGCAGTTACTCGGAGAGGGCCTACGAGCAGTACTTC; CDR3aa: CASSYSERAYEQYF
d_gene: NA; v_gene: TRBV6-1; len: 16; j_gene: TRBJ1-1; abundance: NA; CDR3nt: TGTGCCAGCAGTGAAGGGAAGGGCAGTATGAACACTGAAGCTTTCTTT; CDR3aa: CASSEGKGSMNTEAFF
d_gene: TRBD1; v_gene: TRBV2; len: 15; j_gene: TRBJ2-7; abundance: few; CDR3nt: TGTGCCAGCAGTTTGGACAGGGTGGGCGTCTACGAGCAGTACTTC; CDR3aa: CASSLDRVGVYEQYF
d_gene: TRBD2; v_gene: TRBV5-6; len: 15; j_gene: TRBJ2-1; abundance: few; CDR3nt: TGTGCCAGCAGCTTGTTCCTAGCGGGCTACAATGAGCAGTTCTTC; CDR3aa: CASSLFLAGYNEQFF
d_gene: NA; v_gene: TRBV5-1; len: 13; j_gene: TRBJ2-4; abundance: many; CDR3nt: TGCGCCAGCAGTTCAAACAGGGAAGACATTCAGTACTTC; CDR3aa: CASSSNREDIQYF
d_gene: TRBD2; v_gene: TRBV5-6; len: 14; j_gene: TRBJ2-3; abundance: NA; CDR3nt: TGTGCCAGCAGCTTTAGCGGGGGGGTAGATACGCAGTATTTT; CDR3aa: CASSFSGGVDTQYF
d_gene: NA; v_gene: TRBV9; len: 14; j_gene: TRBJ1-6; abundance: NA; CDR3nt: TGTGCCAGCAGCGTAAAGGTTAATAATTCACCCCTCCACTTT; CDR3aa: CASSVKVNNSPLHF
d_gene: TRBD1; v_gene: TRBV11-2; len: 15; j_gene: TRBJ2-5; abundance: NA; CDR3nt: TGTGCCAGCAGCTGGGGACAGGTGGGACAAGAGACCCAGTACTTC; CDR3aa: CASSWGQVGQETQYF
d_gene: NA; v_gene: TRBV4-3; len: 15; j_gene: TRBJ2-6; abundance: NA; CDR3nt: TGCGCCAGCAGCCTACAGCCCTCTGGGGCCAACGTCCTGACTTTC; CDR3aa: CASSLQPSGANVLTF
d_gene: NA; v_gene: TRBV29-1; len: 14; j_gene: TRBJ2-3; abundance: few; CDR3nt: TGCAGCGTTGGGGGGGCGGGGGGCACAGATACGCAGTATTTT; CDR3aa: CSVGGAGGTDTQYF